The present entry profiles one T cell receptor (beta chain) with its context. The data stem from a study of blood T cell repertoires in COVID-19. In the study overall: PBMCs, B-cell-depleted T cells, or T cells provided the cDNA or gDNA that made up the material.

The J segment lost 6 bases and the V segment lost 7 bases, leaving 7 bases of the junction unmatched. Germline loops: CDR1 SQVTM, CDR2 ANQGSEA. The CDR3 spans 12 residues. In the authors' methods: The authors estimated nucleated cell counts from reference gene primer amplification. Libraries were prepared by immunoSEQ multiplex PCR; TCRdb keeps only in-frame clonotypes and omits some of them. V and J calls and clone size are as listed in that table; D and trimming were resolved from the DNA. The table lists 250,000 to 300,000 clones, 70% to 90% of them singletons. V usage is TRBV29-1 and J usage is TRBJ1-2; 8 bases fit TRBD1. Source material: peripheral blood. This clonotype originated in a man in his sixties who had recovered from COVID-19. CDR3 loop: CSGTTGEDGYTF. DNA of the CDR3: TGCAGCGGTACGACAGGGGAGGATGGCTACACCTTC.